The rows below give T cell receptor beta chains drawn from one sample of a study of blood T cell repertoires in COVID-19. Generated by immunoSEQ multiplex PCR, the TCRdb table keeps only in-frame clones and is missing some. The top ten hold 15% to 20% of the sample, which has under 35,000 clones, approximately 83% seen once. Sequences were obtained from peripheral blood. The receptors here all came from an older woman with active COVID-19. CDR3s leave out the opening cysteine and the closing phenylalanine or tryptophan.

v_gene	j_gene	CDR3aa
TRBV9	TRBJ2-7	ASSLAGGPLYEQY
TRBV3-1/TRBV3-2	TRBJ1-1	ASSHGGNTEAF
TRBV28	TRBJ2-6	ASSLSAFRGQAFSGANVLT
TRBV7-3	TRBJ1-2	ASSLGVASGGSPT
TRBV9	TRBJ1-2	ASSGTGTGGGYT
TRBV5-4	TRBJ2-5	ASSLDNQETQY
TRBV30	TRBJ1-1	AWRPRVWTTEAF
TRBV13	TRBJ2-7	ASGRAGEYEQY
TRBV18	TRBJ2-2	ASSLQGTGELF
TRBV27	TRBJ2-3	ASSSRVGLDRDTQY
TRBV18	TRBJ1-3	ASSPVGQGTGNTIY
TRBV7-2	TRBJ2-1	ASRRLAGAREQF
TRBV4-2	TRBJ1-2	ASSQDSAGWGYT
TRBV29-1	TRBJ2-5	SVEATGLETQY
TRBV18	TRBJ2-5	ASSRGQYQETQY
TRBV6-6	TRBJ1-5	ASSQGLGSNQPQH
TRBV28	TRBJ1-3	ASRPTGTTGNTIY
TRBV18	TRBJ2-7	ASSPSAQAGSYEQY
TRBV2	TRBJ2-3	ASKDPRDTDTQY
TRBV10-3	TRBJ2-5	ATTRFTGEETQY
TRBV14	TRBJ2-7	ASSQGVGGTYEQY
TRBV18	TRBJ2-1	ASSSQGWPLNEQF
TRBV5-1	TRBJ2-4	ASSLGGSGKNIQY
TRBV10-3	TRBJ2-1	ATTDLLAGLNEQF
TRBV28	TRBJ1-5	ASSFRGYRNQPQH
TRBV5-4	TRBJ1-2	ASSLVGEELYT
TRBV24-1	TRBJ2-1	ATSAGYEQF
TRBV27	TRBJ2-7	ASSFLTSIDEQY
TRBV28	TRBJ1-2	ASSFRAGTYGYT